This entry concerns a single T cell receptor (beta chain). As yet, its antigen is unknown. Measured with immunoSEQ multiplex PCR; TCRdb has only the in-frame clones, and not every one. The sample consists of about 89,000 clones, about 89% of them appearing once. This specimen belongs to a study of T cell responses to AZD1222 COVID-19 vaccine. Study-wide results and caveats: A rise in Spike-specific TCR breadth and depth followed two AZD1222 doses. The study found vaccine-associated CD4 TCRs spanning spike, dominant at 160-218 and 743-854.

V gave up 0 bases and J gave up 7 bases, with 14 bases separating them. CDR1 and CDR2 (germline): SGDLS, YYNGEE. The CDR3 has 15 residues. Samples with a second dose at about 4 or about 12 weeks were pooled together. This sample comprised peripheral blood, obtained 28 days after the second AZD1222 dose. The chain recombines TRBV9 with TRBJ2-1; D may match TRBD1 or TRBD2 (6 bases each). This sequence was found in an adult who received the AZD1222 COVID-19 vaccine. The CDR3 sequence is CASSVGGGPRNEQFF. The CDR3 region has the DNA TGTGCCAGCAGCGTAGGTGGGGGGCCCAGGAATGAGCAGTTCTTC.